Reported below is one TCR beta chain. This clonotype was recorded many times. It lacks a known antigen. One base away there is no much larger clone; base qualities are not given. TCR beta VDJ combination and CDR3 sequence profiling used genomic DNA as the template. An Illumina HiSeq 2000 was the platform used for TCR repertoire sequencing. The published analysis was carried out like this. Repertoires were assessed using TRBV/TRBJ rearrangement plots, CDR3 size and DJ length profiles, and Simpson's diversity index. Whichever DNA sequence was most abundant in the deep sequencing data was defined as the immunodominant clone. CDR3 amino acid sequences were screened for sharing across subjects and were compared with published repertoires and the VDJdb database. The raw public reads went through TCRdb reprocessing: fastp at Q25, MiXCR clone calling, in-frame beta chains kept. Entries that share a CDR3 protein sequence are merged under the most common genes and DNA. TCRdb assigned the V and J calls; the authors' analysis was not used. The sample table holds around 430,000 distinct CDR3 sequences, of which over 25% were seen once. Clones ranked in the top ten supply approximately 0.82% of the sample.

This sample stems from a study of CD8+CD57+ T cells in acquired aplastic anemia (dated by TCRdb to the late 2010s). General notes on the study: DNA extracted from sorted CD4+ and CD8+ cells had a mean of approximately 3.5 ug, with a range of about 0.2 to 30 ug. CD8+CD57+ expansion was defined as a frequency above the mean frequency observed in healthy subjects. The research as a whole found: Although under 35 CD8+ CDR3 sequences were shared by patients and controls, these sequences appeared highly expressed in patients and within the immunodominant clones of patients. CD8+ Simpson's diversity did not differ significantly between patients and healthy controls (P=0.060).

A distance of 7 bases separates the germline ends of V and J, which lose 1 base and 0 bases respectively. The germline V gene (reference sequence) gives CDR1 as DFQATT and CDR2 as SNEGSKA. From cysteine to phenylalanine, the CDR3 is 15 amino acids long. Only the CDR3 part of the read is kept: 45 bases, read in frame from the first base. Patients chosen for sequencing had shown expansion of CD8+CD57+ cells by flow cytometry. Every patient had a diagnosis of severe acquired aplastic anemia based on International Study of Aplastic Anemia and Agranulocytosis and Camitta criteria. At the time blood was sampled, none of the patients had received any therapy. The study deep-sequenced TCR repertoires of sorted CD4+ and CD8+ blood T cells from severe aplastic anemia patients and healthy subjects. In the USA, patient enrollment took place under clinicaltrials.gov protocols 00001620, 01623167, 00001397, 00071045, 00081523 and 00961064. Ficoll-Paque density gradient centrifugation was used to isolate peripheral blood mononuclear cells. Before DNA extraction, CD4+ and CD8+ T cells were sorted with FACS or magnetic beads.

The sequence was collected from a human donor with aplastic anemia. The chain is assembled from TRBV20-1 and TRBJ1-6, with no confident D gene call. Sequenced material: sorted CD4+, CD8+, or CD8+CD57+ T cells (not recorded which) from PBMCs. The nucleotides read TGCAGTGCTAGAGTAGGCATCTCCTATAATTCACCCCTCCACTTT. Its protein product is CSARVGISYNSPLHF.